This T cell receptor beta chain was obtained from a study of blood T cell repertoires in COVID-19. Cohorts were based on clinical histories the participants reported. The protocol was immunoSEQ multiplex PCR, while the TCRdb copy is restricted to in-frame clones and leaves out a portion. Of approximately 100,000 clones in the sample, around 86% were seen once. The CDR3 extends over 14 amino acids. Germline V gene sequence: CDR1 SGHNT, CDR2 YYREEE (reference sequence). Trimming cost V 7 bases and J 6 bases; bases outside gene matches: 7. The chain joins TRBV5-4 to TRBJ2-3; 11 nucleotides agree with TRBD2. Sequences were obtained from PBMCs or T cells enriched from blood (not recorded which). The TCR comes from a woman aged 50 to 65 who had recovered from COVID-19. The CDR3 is CASSIAGGTDTQYF. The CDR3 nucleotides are TGTGCCAGCTCTATAGCGGGAGGGACCGATACGCAGTATTTT.